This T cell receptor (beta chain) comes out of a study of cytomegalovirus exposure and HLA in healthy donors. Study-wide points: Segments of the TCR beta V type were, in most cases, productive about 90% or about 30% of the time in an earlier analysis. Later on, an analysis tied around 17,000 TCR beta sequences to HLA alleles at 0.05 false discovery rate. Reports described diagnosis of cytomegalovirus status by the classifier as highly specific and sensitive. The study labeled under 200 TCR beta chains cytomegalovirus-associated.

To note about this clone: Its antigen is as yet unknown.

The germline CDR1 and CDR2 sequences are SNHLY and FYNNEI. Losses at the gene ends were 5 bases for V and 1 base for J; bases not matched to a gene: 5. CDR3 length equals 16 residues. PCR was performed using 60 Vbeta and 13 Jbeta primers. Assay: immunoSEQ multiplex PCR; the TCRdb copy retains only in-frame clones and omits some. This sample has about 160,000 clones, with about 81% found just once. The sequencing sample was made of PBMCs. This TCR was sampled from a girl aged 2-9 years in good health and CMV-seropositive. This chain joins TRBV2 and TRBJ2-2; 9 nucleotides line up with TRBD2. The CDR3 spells CASSYQTSGNTGELFF. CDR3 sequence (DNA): TGTGCCAGCAGTTACCAGACTAGCGGGAACACCGGGGAGCTGTTTTTT.